This T cell receptor (beta chain) is drawn from a study of blood T cell repertoires in COVID-19 (dated by TCRdb to about 2020). With regard to the full study: Samples from collaborators originated in the United States, Italy and Spain and spanned both the acute and convalescent phases of COVID-19. The material from the prospective study consisted of cDNA or gDNA derived from T cells, B-cell-depleted T cells, or PBMCs. Subjects who had been exposed to COVID-19, were actively infected with it, or had recovered from it provided the deeply sampled blood TCRbeta repertoires that made up the dataset. The repertoires were released in a freely available public database meant as a resource for research on the immune response to SARS-CoV-2. Samples were obtained from the ongoing ImmuneRACE study (first 160 participants) and from about 1,300 subjects provided by 6 global collaborators. A de-identified subject ID, COVID-19 status, age in years and sex were almost always included in the sample metadata. Where available, HLA class I and class II types were taken from metadata supplied by the sample provider and were not determined by assay-based typing.

Samples from volunteer blood donors who had recovered from COVID-19 were contributed by a second Seattle source. Each collaborating institution followed its own protocols to collect whole blood in K2EDTA tubes. Collaborator samples were shipped for TCRbeta analysis as frozen whole blood, isolated PBMCs, or DNA extracted from either sample type. With respect to this clone: No antigen is known for it. Per-nucleotide qualities are absent, and no much larger clonotype sits a single base away.

Including cysteine and phenylalanine, the CDR3 has 18 amino acids. Here the CDR3 DNA is all that survives: 54 bases in frame from base 1. From a lookup of the germline V gene, CDR1 and CDR2 are SGHTA and FQGNSA. V is cut back by 3 bases and J by 0 bases, with 8 bases in the junction unmatched. The immunoSEQ Assay, a bias-controlled multiplex PCR, was used to amplify TCRbeta CDR3 regions from genomic DNA. Regarding the original processing steps: The number of nucleated cells in each sample was estimated from the amplification of reference gene primers within the assay. To quantify the absolute abundance of each unique TCRbeta CDR3 rearrangement, sequence reads were collapsed and filtered. Productive Simpson clonality was computed per sample as the square root of Simpson's diversity index over productive rearrangements. TCRdb carries this immuneACCESS record with in-frame sequences only. Its versions omit some clonotypes, under half of them owing to an unresolved V gene in the studies checked, with the rest unexplained. D and trimming were read from the DNA, whereas the V and J calls and clone size are those reported in that table. Within this sample are a few hundred thousand clones, with 84% of them counted one time only. The ten biggest clones cover approximately 1.5% of the sample.

What the study reported, not specific to this receptor: The amount of clinical and demographic metadata varied by source and participant and was provided uncurated.

The clonotype originates from a woman aged 35 to 49 who had recovered from COVID-19. The chain is made from TRBV7-2 and TRBJ2-6; TRBD2 agrees with 7 junctional bases. Sequenced material: peripheral blood. For the CDR3, the sequence is CASSLGSGVLSGANVLTF. The sequenced DNA is TGTGCCAGCAGCTTGGGGAGCGGGGTACTCTCTGGGGCCAACGTCCTGACTTTC.